These 18 T cell receptor beta chains were sequenced from one sample in a study of cytomegalovirus exposure and HLA in healthy donors. The PCR had 60 Vbeta and 13 Jbeta primers. Only in-frame clones appear in the TCRdb table, and some are missing; sequencing was by immunoSEQ multiplex PCR. Its table lists some 41,000 clones. The source material was PBMCs. The receptors derive from a male donor in good health and CMV-seronegative.

The chain is built from TRBV6-6 and TRBJ1-5, with D unresolved. Germline assignment: CDR1 MNHNY and CDR2 SVGAGI (reference sequence). The CDR3 spans 16 residues. Trimming removed 0 bases at V and 1 base at J, with 10 bases between. The CDR3 coding sequence is TGTGCCAGCAGTTACTCGGTCGCCGGGAGCAATCAGCCCCAGCATTTT. Translation: CASSYSVAGSNQPQHF.

The genes are TRBV20-1 and TRBJ2-3; D is uncertain. The CDR3 is made up of 10 amino acids. Germline V gene lookup returns CDR1 DFQATT and CDR2 SNEGSKA (reference sequence). Trimming pared 5 bases from V and 6 bases from J, leaving 6 bases between. CDR3 in DNA: TGCAGTGCTCGAACTGATACGCAGTATTTT. Translation: CSARTDTQYF.

CDR3: CASSGNQGETQYF. As DNA, the CDR3 is TGTGCCAGCAGTGGGAATCAGGGAGAGACCCAGTACTTC. The gene calls are TRBV2 and TRBJ2-5, with TRBD1 as a possible D gene (5 bases). The CDR3 extends over 13 amino acids. In germline, CDR1 is SNHLY, CDR2 FYNNEI. The V gene lost 4 bases and the J gene lost 4 bases, with 10 bases spanning the gap.

The chain combines TRBV7-9 with TRBJ1-5, with D unresolved. V lost 3 bases and J lost 3, with 15 bases in between. The CDR3 totals 16 residues. Germline V gene lookup returns CDR1 SEHNR and CDR2 FQNEAQ (reference sequence). The chain's CDR3 is CASSFSGIRNNQPQHF. CDR3 sequence (DNA): TGTGCCAGCAGCTTTTCCGGGATCAGAAACAATCAGCCCCAGCATTTT.

The chain combines TRBV21-1 with TRBJ1-2; whether TRBD1, the table's D call, matches the DNA was not checked. TRBV21-1 is annotated as a pseudogene. There are 14 residues in the CDR3. For the CDR3, the DNA is TGTGCCAGCAGCCCGCGACAGGACGACTATGGCTACACCTTC. Residues: CASSPRQDDYGYTF.

The chain carries TRBV6-1 and TRBJ2-4; 11 nucleotides agree with TRBD1. The V gene's germline CDR1 is MNHNS and CDR2 SASEGT. The CDR3 runs 17 residues. V shed 2 bases and J 0 bases; nucleotides not matched to a gene: 3. The CDR3 nucleotides read TGTGCCAGCAGTGAAAAGGGACAGGGGGTAGCCAAAAACATTCAGTACTTC. Its protein product is CASSEKGQGVAKNIQYF.

This CDR3 is CASSFSGVQGYTF. The CDR3 DNA reads as TGTGCCAGCAGCTTCTCAGGGGTCCAGGGCTACACCTTC. The chain links TRBV5-6 to TRBJ1-2; tentatively, D is TRBD1 (6 bases). This CDR3 contains 13 residues. V was cut by 2 bases and J by 8 bases, with 13 bases left in between. The germline V gene encodes CDR1 SGHDT and CDR2 YYEEEE. The whole variable domain, remainder taken from reference TRBV5-6 and TRBJ1-2, is DAGVTQSPTHLIKTRGQQVTLRCSPKSGHDTVSWYQQALGQGPQFIFQYYEEEERQRGNFPDRFSGHQFPNYSSELNVNALLLGDSALYLCASSFSGVQGYTFGSGTRLTVV.

The chain uses TRBV18 and TRBJ2-7, with TRBD1 matching 8 bases. Germline CDR1 is KGHSH and CDR2 is LQKENI. V shed 2 bases, J shed 6 bases, and the junction held 9 bases outside the gene matches. The CDR3 spans 15 residues. CDR3 sequence reads: CASSPNDRGSGEQYF. In DNA form, the CDR3 reads TGTGCCAGCTCACCAAATGACAGGGGTAGTGGCGAGCAGTACTTC.

The chain has TRBV5-5 and TRBJ2-7, with 12 bases aligning to TRBD1. V shed 1 base and J 7 bases; nucleotides not matched to a gene: 6. CDR1 SGHKS and CDR2 YYEKEE come from the germline V gene (reference sequence). This CDR3 has 15 residues. Here the CDR3 DNA reads TGTGCCAGCAGCTTGCTGGGACAGGGGGCGAAGGAGCAGTACTTC. This encodes CASSLLGQGAKEQYF.

The chain joins TRBV7-3 to TRBJ1-2; 10 bases agree with TRBD1. V lost 5 bases to trimming and J lost 5 bases; unmatched junction nucleotides: 8. The CDR3 covers 15 residues. Germline loops: CDR1 SGHTA, CDR2 FQGTGA. The CDR3 sequence is CASSPGTGVWYGYTF. The CDR3 DNA sequence: TGTGCCAGCAGCCCAGGGACAGGGGTTTGGTATGGCTACACCTTC.

In nucleotides, the CDR3 is TGTGCCAGCAGCTTTGGGGGGGCGCGCGAGCAGTACTTC. Residues: CASSFGGAREQYF. The chain has TRBV7-2 and TRBJ2-7; D perhaps matches TRBD2 (7 bases). Germline CDR1 and CDR2: SGHTA and FQGNSA. The CDR3 has 13 amino acids. The V end lost 3 bases, the J end lost 6 bases, and 12 bases lay between the germline ends.

This chain connects TRBV5-1 to TRBJ2-5; a weak D match, TRBD2 (6 bases). V lost 0 bases to trimming and J lost 7 bases, with 16 bases between them. The CDR3 is 15 residues long. Germline assignment: CDR1 SGHRS and CDR2 YFSETQ. The CDR3 DNA reads as TGCGCCAGCAGCTTGGGGATAGGAAAGGGAGGGACCCAGTACTTC. It yields the protein CASSLGIGKGGTQYF.

This CDR3 is CASSPWTGVNQPQHF. In DNA, the CDR3 is TGCGCCAGCAGCCCTTGGACAGGGGTCAATCAGCCCCAGCATTTT. The chain combines TRBV5-1 with TRBJ1-5; 9 bases match TRBD1. J was trimmed by 3 bases and V by 4 bases; bases with no gene match: 5. From germline, CDR1 is SGHRS and CDR2 YFSETQ. CDR3 length: 15 amino acids.

The V and J genes are TRBV2 and TRBJ2-5; the match to TRBD1 covers 11 bases. This CDR3 has 17 residues. With V trimmed by 4 bases and J by 4 bases, 11 bases remained unmatched. CDR1 and CDR2 from the germline V gene are SNHLY and FYNNEI. CDR3 in amino acids: CASSVRTGGAVRETQYF. DNA of the CDR3: TGTGCCAGCAGTGTAAGGACAGGGGGCGCGGTGAGAGAGACCCAGTACTTC. The entire variable domain, with the rest obtained from reference TRBV2 and TRBJ2-5, is as follows: EPEVTQTPSHQVTQMGQEVILRCVPISNHLYFYWYRQILGQKVEFLVSFYNNEISEKSEIFDDQFSVERPDGSNFTLKIRSTKLEDSAMYFCASSVRTGGAVRETQYFGPGTRLLVL.

This chain joins TRBV29-1 and TRBJ2-2, with 7 bases matching TRBD2. The CDR3 is 18 amino acids. Losses at the gene ends were 4 bases for V and 4 bases for J; bases not matched to a gene: 18. Germline assignment: CDR1 SQVTM and CDR2 ANQGSEA. CDR3 residues: CSVATDNLLALGTGELFF. The CDR3 DNA sequence: TGCAGCGTTGCCACAGACAACCTACTAGCGCTGGGCACCGGGGAGCTGTTTTTT.

The rearrangement joins TRBV18 to TRBJ1-5; D is undetermined. The length of the CDR3 is 16 residues. Germline V gene sequence: CDR1 KGHSH, CDR2 LQKENI. Trimming stripped 3 bases from V and 3 bases from J, with 15 bases between. This chain's CDR3 is CASSPSGVEPNQPQHF. The CDR3 bases are TGTGCCAGCTCACCGTCGGGAGTCGAGCCCAATCAGCCCCAGCATTTT.

This sequence joins TRBV9 and TRBJ1-5; 8 nucleotides line up with TRBD1. CDR1 is SGDLS, CDR2 YYNGEE, per germline. The junction had 9 bases not matched to a gene; V was cut back by 5 bases and J by 5 bases. CDR3 length: 15 amino acids. CDR3 nucleotides: TGTGCCAGCAGTGGAGGACAGGGTGGGTATCAGCCCCAGCATTTT. It codes for CASSGGQGGYQPQHF.

This chain links TRBV28 with TRBJ1-1; 9 nucleotides match TRBD1. This CDR3 spans 15 amino acids. From germline, CDR1 is MDHEN and CDR2 SYDVKM. The ends lost 4 bases at V and 2 bases at J; junction bases unmatched: 5. CDR3 nucleotide sequence: TGTGCCAGCAGTTCGATGGGACAGGGAAACACTGAAGCTTTCTTT. It translates to CASSSMGQGNTEAFF.